A single sample gave rise to the 20 T cell receptor beta chains below, sequenced in a study of OX40 agonist ivuxolimab in advanced cancers. Using immunoSEQ multiplex PCR, the repertoire was profiled, and TCRdb retains in-frame clones only, with some absent. The profile shows fewer than 85,000 clones, around 90% of them singletons. This sample comprised CD4+ or CD8+ T cells sorted from blood, obtained in a trial of the OX40 agonist ivuxolimab. These receptors were taken from an adult with an advanced solid tumor such as melanoma, head and neck, liver or kidney cancer.

The chain uses TRBV4-3 and TRBJ1-2, with 10 positions matching TRBD1. Per germline, CDR1 LGHNA and CDR2 YSLEER. The CDR3 contains 15 residues. Germline trimming cut 1 base from V and 3 bases from J; bases unmatched to any gene: 2. CDR3 residues: CASSQVTGGDYGYTF. The CDR3 DNA reads TGCGCCAGCAGCCAAGTGACAGGGGGCGACTATGGCTACACCTTC.

CDR3 in DNA: TGCGCCAGCAGCCCCGATTGGACTGAAGCTTTCTTT. It specifies CASSPDWTEAFF. The chain carries TRBV4-1 and TRBJ1-1; D remains ambiguous. Germline loops: CDR1 MGHRA, CDR2 YSYEKL. The germline V and J ends were trimmed by 4 bases and 5 bases, with 8 bases remaining between them. The CDR3 consists of 12 residues.

V and J are TRBV9 and TRBJ2-5; D is possibly TRBD1 (6 bases). Germline values: CDR1 SGDLS, CDR2 YYNGEE. The CDR3 runs 15 residues. V was pared by 3 bases and J by 3 bases, with 15 bases between. DNA for the CDR3: TGTGCCAGCAGCGCAGGGGAACAGAATAAAGAGACCCAGTACTTC. Translation: CASSAGEQNKETQYF. Looking up the rest from reference TRBV9 and TRBJ2-5 gives the full variable domain: DSGVTQTPKHLITATGQRVTLRCSPRSGDLSVYWYQQSLDQGLQFLIQYYNGEERAKGNILERFSAQQFPDLHSELNLSSLELGDSALYFCASSAGEQNKETQYFGPGTRLLVL.

J is TRBJ1-4 and V is TRBV5-1; D gene ambiguous. This CDR3 comprises 16 residues. Germline CDR1 reads SGHRS; CDR2 reads YFSETQ. Trimming took off 4 bases at V and 0 bases at J, with 13 bases between the two ends. This chain's CDR3 is CASSAARFSTNEKLFF. For the CDR3, the DNA is TGCGCCAGCAGCGCCGCCAGGTTTTCAACTAATGAAAAACTGTTTTTT.

The J gene is TRBJ2-7, the V gene TRBV7-2, with D uncertain. Germline V gene data show CDR1 as SGHTA and CDR2 as FQGNSA. There are 15 residues in the CDR3. V dropped 1 base and J dropped 3 bases, with 13 bases sitting between them. The CDR3 DNA follows: TGTGCCAGCAGCTTAGATTCCGACTGGTTCTACGAGCAGTACTTC. It codes for CASSLDSDWFYEQYF.

This clone is large (0.1 to 1%). The chain couples TRBV7-9 to TRBJ2-7; 7 positions match TRBD2. With V trimmed by 5 bases and J by 0 bases, 13 bases remained unmatched. Germline CDR1 is SEHNR and CDR2 is FQNEAQ (reference sequence). The CDR3 has 17 residues. The CDR3 spells CASSPSSGGSTSYEQYF. In DNA form, the CDR3 reads TGTGCCAGCAGCCCCAGTTCGGGGGGATCTACCTCCTACGAGCAGTACTTC.

A single count supports this clone. Other DNA sequences from this sample encode an identical CDR3 as well. The J gene is TRBJ2-7, the V gene TRBV9; D might be TRBD1 or TRBD2, each matching 5 bases. With 0 bases removed from V and 2 bases from J, the gap between germline ends came to 9 bases. The CDR3 has 14 residues. The germline V gene encodes CDR1 SGDLS and CDR2 YYNGEE. The chain's CDR3 is CASSVGGETYEQYF. The CDR3 nucleotides read TGTGCCAGCAGCGTAGGAGGGGAAACCTACGAGCAGTACTTC.

CDR3 amino acids: CASGTGYSNQPQHF. The DNA of the CDR3 is TGTGCCAGCGGAACAGGGTATAGCAATCAGCCCCAGCATTTT. This chain links TRBV2 with TRBJ1-5, with D possibly being TRBD1 (6 bases). V was cut by 8 bases and J by 0 bases, with 11 bases left in between. Looked up from germline, CDR1 is SNHLY and CDR2 is FYNNEI. The CDR3 runs 14 residues.

The chain combines TRBV7-9 with TRBJ2-3; D tentatively reads TRBD1 or TRBD2 (5 bases each). With 6 bases removed from V and 4 bases from J, the gap between germline ends came to 20 bases. In germline, CDR1 is SEHNR, CDR2 FQNEAQ (reference sequence). There are 16 residues in the CDR3. Here the CDR3 DNA reads TGTGCCAGCAGTCCCGGGGCTGGTGAGGGTTCAGATACGCAGTATTTT. Protein: CASSPGAGEGSDTQYF.

The chain carries TRBV27 and TRBJ2-7; no firm D call. This CDR3 is 15 amino acids long. CDR1 and CDR2 (germline): MNHEY, SMNVEV (reference sequence). The V gene lost 7 bases and the J gene lost 0 bases, with 16 bases spanning the gap. This chain's CDR3 is CASKPASFDSYEQYF. The CDR3, as DNA: TGTGCCAGCAAACCGGCCAGCTTCGACTCCTACGAGCAGTACTTC.

The chain has TRBV7-6 and TRBJ1-3, with 7 bases aligning to TRBD1. CDR1 is SGHVS, CDR2 FNYEAQ, per germline. The CDR3 covers 16 residues. The junction had 9 bases not matched to a gene; V was cut back by 5 bases and J by 2 bases. The CDR3 region has the DNA TGTGCCAGCAGCCCCATGATGAGGGGGCCTGGAAACACCATATATTTT. This codes for CASSPMMRGPGNTIYF.

The chain is built from TRBV6-5 and TRBJ2-7; possibly TRBD2 for D (6 bases). This CDR3 spans 14 amino acids. Germline V gene sequence: CDR1 MNHEY, CDR2 SVGAGI. Trimming removed 0 bases from V and 6 bases from J, with 12 bases in between. CDR3 region: CASSYSIGGVEQYF. The CDR3 region has the DNA TGTGCCAGCAGTTACTCGATCGGGGGAGTCGAGCAGTACTTC.

In this sample, this clone turned up once. This chain connects TRBV7-2 to TRBJ1-1; a possible D gene is TRBD1 (6 bases). V shed 1 base and J shed 4 bases, with 13 bases lying between them. The CDR3 has 15 amino acids. CDR1 SGHTA and CDR2 FQGNSA come from the germline V gene. CDR3 sequence: CASSLGWGQATEAFF. CDR3 nucleotide sequence: TGTGCCAGCAGCTTAGGTTGGGGGCAGGCCACTGAAGCTTTCTTT.

This chain uses TRBV7-9 with TRBJ1-2, with D perhaps TRBD1 (5 bases). The CDR3 is 17 residues long. Germline loops: CDR1 SEHNR, CDR2 FQNEAQ (reference sequence). Trimming pared 1 base from V and 2 bases from J, leaving 17 bases between. CDR3 DNA: TGTGCCAGCAGCTTAGGAGGGGCGGAAGTGCTGAACTATGGCTACACCTTC. This encodes CASSLGGAEVLNYGYTF.

DNA of the CDR3: TGCGCCAGCAGCCAAGATGGGGAGAGGACAGGGGGCATCTACGAGCAGTACTTC. This codes for CASSQDGERTGGIYEQYF. This chain links TRBV4-3 with TRBJ2-7, with TRBD1 matching over 11 bases. Germline V lookup: CDR1 LGHNA, CDR2 YSLEER. With V trimmed by 0 bases and J by 3 bases, 10 bases remained unmatched. The CDR3 loop spans 18 amino acids.

The V call is TRBV7-9, the J call TRBJ2-3; D is unresolved. The CDR3 is made up of 12 amino acids. The V end lost 5 bases, the J end lost 5 bases, and 8 bases lay between the germline ends. CDR1 and CDR2 from the germline V gene are SEHNR and FQNEAQ (reference sequence). The CDR3 sequence is CASSPLGDTQYF. The CDR3 DNA reads TGTGCCAGCAGCCCTTTGGGAGATACGCAGTATTTT.

The J gene is TRBJ2-7, the V gene TRBV6-6; TRBD1 matches 7 bases. J was trimmed by 5 bases and V by 0 bases; bases with no gene match: 7. The CDR3 spans 15 residues. Germline CDR1 and CDR2: MNHNY and SVGAGI (reference sequence). The DNA of the CDR3 is TGTGCCAGCAGTTACTCGGGGACAGTCTACGACGAGCAGTACTTC. Translated, it gives CASSYSGTVYDEQYF.

This clone was detected a few times. This chain uses TRBV7-9 with TRBJ1-2; perhaps TRBD1 as D (5 bases). The V end lost 1 base, the J end lost 6 bases, and 12 bases lay between the germline ends. Germline V gene data show CDR1 as SEHNR and CDR2 as FQNEAQ (reference sequence). CDR3 length equals 14 residues. The DNA of the CDR3 is TGTGCCAGCAGCTTAGTAGGGCAGACAGATGGCTACACCTTC. Its translation: CASSLVGQTDGYTF.

The rearrangement links TRBV27 to TRBJ2-6, with D unresolved. Germline loops: CDR1 MNHEY, CDR2 SMNVEV (reference sequence). The CDR3 contains 13 residues. The V and J ends lost 3 bases and 0 bases respectively, with 0 bases between them. Here the CDR3 reads CASSFSGANVLTF. The CDR3 coding sequence is TGTGCCAGCAGTTTCTCTGGGGCCAACGTCCTGACTTTC. The full variable domain, in which reference TRBV27 and TRBJ2-6 provide the parts outside the CDR3, is EAQVTQNPRYLITVTGKKLTVTCSQNMNHEYMSWYRQDPGLGLRQIYYSMNVEVTDKGDVPEGYKVSRKEKRNFPLILESPSPNQTSLYFCASSFSGANVLTFGAGSRLTVL.

V usage is TRBV11-2 and J usage is TRBJ1-2; 8 nucleotides agree with TRBD1. There are 14 residues in the CDR3. Looked up from germline, CDR1 is SGHAT and CDR2 is FQNNGV. J lost 6 bases, V lost 3 bases, and 6 bases had no gene match. The CDR3 reads CASSFGATGDGYTF. The CDR3 DNA follows: TGTGCCAGCAGCTTCGGCGCGACAGGGGATGGCTACACCTTC.